A selection of T cell receptor beta chains follows, all from one sample in a study of shared clonotypes between healthy human individuals. Assay: immunoSEQ multiplex PCR; the TCRdb copy retains only in-frame clones and omits some. There are 950,000 to 1,100,000 clones in the sample; 65% to 75% occur only once, and nearly 1.5% lies in the top ten. Input material: memory CD4+ T cells sorted from blood. These receptor sequences come from a man aged 18 to 29 in good health. CDR3s include the opening cysteine and the closing phenylalanine or tryptophan. A D gene is named only where the DNA matches it firmly. Clone sizes are given selectively: once, few, many, or a class where the clone is expanded.

V gene	J gene	clone size	D gene	CDR3 protein	CDR3 DNA
TRBV5-1	TRBJ2-5	few	-	CASSANNQETQYF	TGCGCCAGCAGTGCGAACAACCAAGAGACCCAGTACTTC
TRBV5-1	TRBJ2-3	-	-	CASSTDPGPTDTQYF	TGCGCCAGCAGCACCGACCCGGGCCCCACAGATACGCAGTATTTT
TRBV9	TRBJ2-3	-	-	CASSVGFGDTQYF	TGTGCCAGCAGCGTAGGTTTTGGGGATACGCAGTATTTT
TRBV5-6	TRBJ2-5	-	-	CASSGGREETQYF	TGTGCCAGCAGCGGGGGGCGAGAAGAGACCCAGTACTTC
TRBV7-9	TRBJ2-5	-	TRBD2	CASSLALALQETQYF	TGTGCCAGCAGCTTAGCACTAGCGCTCCAGGAGACCCAGTACTTC
TRBV7-8	TRBJ1-2	-	-	CASSLKGDGYTF	TGTGCCAGCAGCTTAAAGGGGGATGGCTACACCTTC
TRBV11-2	TRBJ2-7	many	-	CASSLYRVSYEQYF	TGTGCCAGCAGCTTATACCGCGTTTCCTACGAGCAGTACTTC
TRBV10-2	TRBJ2-3	-	-	CASKREPTDTQYF	TGCGCCAGCAAGCGAGAACCCACAGATACGCAGTATTTT
TRBV28	TRBJ1-5	-	-	CASSLLQGSQPQHF	TGTGCCAGCAGTTTATTACAGGGTAGTCAGCCCCAGCATTTT
TRBV4-3	TRBJ2-5	-	-	CASSPGLQETQYF	TGCGCCAGCAGCCCCGGACTGCAAGAGACCCAGTACTTC
TRBV28	TRBJ2-7	-	-	CASSFSFVGGSYEQYF	TGTGCCAGCAGTTTCTCGTTTGTGGGTGGGTCCTACGAGCAGTACTTC
TRBV2	TRBJ1-5	-	-	CASRTTMDQPQHF	TGTGCCAGCAGGACTACCATGGATCAGCCCCAGCATTTT
TRBV19	TRBJ1-4	-	TRBD1	CASTPYSGQINEKLFF	TGTGCCAGTACCCCCTACTCGGGACAGATTAATGAAAAACTGTTTTTT
TRBV5-1	TRBJ2-3	-	-	CASSLEGGFSGDTQYF	TGCGCCAGCAGCTTAGAGGGGGGATTCTCCGGAGATACGCAGTATTTT
TRBV5-6	TRBJ1-4	-	-	CASSLRFVHEKLFF	TGTGCCAGCAGCTTGCGTTTTGTTCATGAAAAACTGTTTTTT
TRBV15	TRBJ2-7	once	TRBD1	CATSRRQGPYEQYF	TGTGCCACCAGCAGACGACAGGGTCCGTACGAGCAGTACTTC
TRBV19	TRBJ1-1	-	TRBD1	CASSPQTGGMTEAFF	TGTGCCAGTAGTCCGCAGACAGGGGGCATGACTGAAGCTTTCTTT
TRBV19	TRBJ2-1	-	TRBD2	CASTLGAGVSRQFF	TGTGCCAGTACCCTCGGGGCGGGGGTCTCAAGGCAGTTCTTC
TRBV10-2	TRBJ1-1	-	-	CASTDFTEAFF	TGCGCCAGCACTGACTTCACTGAAGCTTTCTTT
TRBV19	TRBJ1-6	-	TRBD1	CASSDQGAGSLHF	TGTGCCAGTAGCGACCAGGGGGCTGGGTCCCTCCACTTT
TRBV9	TRBJ1-3	-	-	CASSGRTAAGGNTIYF	TGTGCCAGCAGCGGGCGGACAGCGGCAGGTGGAAACACCATATATTTT
TRBV9	TRBJ2-5	-	-	CASSVAEGETQYF	TGTGCCAGCAGCGTAGCTGAAGGGGAGACCCAGTACTTC
TRBV5-1	TRBJ2-5	-	-	CASRQGTEETQYF	TGCGCCAGCCGCCAGGGGACTGAGGAGACCCAGTACTTC
TRBV19	TRBJ2-1	-	-	CASSYRETHNEQFF	TGTGCCAGTAGTTACCGGGAGACCCACAATGAGCAGTTCTTC
TRBV28	TRBJ2-7	-	TRBD2	CASSLSPPFSGGVYEQYF	TGTGCCAGCAGTTTAAGCCCCCCATTTAGCGGGGGAGTCTACGAGCAGTACTTC
TRBV2	TRBJ2-2	-	TRBD2	CASRGTSTGELFF	TGTGCCAGCAGGGGGACTAGCACGGGGGAGCTGTTTTTT
TRBV2	TRBJ1-2	-	-	CASRGTGYGYTF	TGTGCCAGCAGGGGGACGGGGTATGGCTACACCTTC
TRBV28	TRBJ2-3	-	-	CASSLPPQAFGDTQYF	TGTGCCAGCAGTTTACCGCCACAGGCTTTTGGAGATACGCAGTATTTT
TRBV19	TRBJ1-2	few	-	CASSLNLVGSHYGYTF	TGTGCCAGTAGTCTCAACTTAGTGGGTTCGCACTATGGCTACACCTTC
TRBV5-1	TRBJ2-2	-	-	CASRKDATNTGELFF	TGCGCCAGCAGAAAGGACGCTACGAACACCGGGGAGCTGTTTTTT
TRBV5-4	TRBJ1-1	-	TRBD1	CASSTRDRGEAFF	TGTGCCAGCAGCACCCGGGACAGGGGTGAAGCTTTCTTT
TRBV2	TRBJ1-2	-	-	CASSEESWGNQRGYTF	TGTGCCAGCAGTGAAGAGAGTTGGGGGAACCAGCGGGGCTACACCTTC
TRBV5-1	TRBJ1-2	-	TRBD1	CASSKTGGYGYTF	TGCGCCAGCAGCAAAACAGGGGGATATGGCTACACCTTC
TRBV9	TRBJ2-3	-	-	CASSVGAGYTDTQYF	TGTGCCAGCAGCGTAGGGGCGGGGTACACAGATACGCAGTATTTT
TRBV7-2	TRBJ2-5	-	TRBD2	CASSTTSGRPGETQYF	TGTGCCAGCAGCACAACTAGCGGGAGGCCGGGGGAGACCCAGTACTTC
TRBV7-3	TRBJ2-6	-	-	CASSLRGLLYSGANVLTF	TGTGCCAGCAGCTTACGGGGGCTCCTTTACTCTGGGGCCAACGTCCTGACTTTC
TRBV4-1	TRBJ1-1	-	-	CASSRTGGLVTEAFF	TGCGCCAGCAGCCGTACCGGGGGGCTTGTCACTGAAGCTTTCTTT
TRBV9	TRBJ1-1	once	-	CASSPGPVNTEAFF	TGTGCCAGCAGCCCCGGCCCGGTGAACACTGAAGCTTTCTTT
TRBV7-9	TRBJ2-1	once	-	CASSHDVRQFGEQFF	TGTGCCAGCAGCCACGATGTTAGACAGTTTGGGGAGCAGTTCTTC
TRBV10-1	TRBJ1-3	few	-	CASSERGSGNTIYF	TGCGCCAGCAGTGAGCGAGGGTCTGGAAACACCATATATTTT
TRBV11-2	TRBJ2-7	-	TRBD2	CASSLSSGTGEQYF	TGTGCCAGCAGCTTATCTAGCGGGACGGGTGAGCAGTACTTC
TRBV6-6	TRBJ1-2	-	TRBD1	CASSRQGADGYTF	TGTGCCAGCAGTCGACAGGGGGCTGATGGCTACACCTTC
TRBV7-6	TRBJ2-5	once	-	CASSLFWGSETQYF	TGTGCCAGCAGCTTATTCTGGGGGTCGGAGACCCAGTACTTC
TRBV5-1	TRBJ2-5	many	-	CASSPQAGVGETQYF	TGCGCCAGCAGCCCTCAGGCCGGGGTTGGAGAGACCCAGTACTTC
TRBV6-5	TRBJ1-4	-	-	CASSSPGEKLFF	TGTGCCAGCAGTTCCCCGGGTGAAAAACTGTTTTTT
TRBV19	TRBJ2-2	-	TRBD2	CASTLGGSHTGELFF	TGTGCCAGTACCCTGGGGGGGAGCCATACCGGGGAGCTGTTTTTT
TRBV11-3	TRBJ2-5	-	-	CASSLDSQTQYF	TGTGCCAGCAGCTTAGACAGTCAGACCCAGTACTTC
TRBV5-4	TRBJ2-5	-	-	CASSNPTGEYQETQYF	TGTGCCAGCAGCAACCCGACAGGAGAGTACCAAGAGACCCAGTACTTC
TRBV7-9	TRBJ2-7	-	-	CASSDEGGRYSYEQYF	TGTGCCAGCAGCGATGAGGGGGGCCGCTACTCCTACGAGCAGTACTTC
TRBV25-1	TRBJ1-1	-	-	CASSEGRLGAFF	TGTGCCAGCAGTGAAGGCAGGCTTGGGGCTTTCTTT
TRBV5-1	TRBJ1-5	-	-	CASSLEGEYNQPQHF	TGCGCCAGCAGCTTGGAAGGGGAATACAATCAGCCCCAGCATTTT
TRBV5-6	TRBJ2-2	once	TRBD1	CASSVDRGRNTGELFF	TGTGCCAGCAGCGTAGACAGGGGGCGGAACACCGGGGAGCTGTTTTTT
TRBV30	TRBJ2-5	-	-	CAWRGRTSETQYF	TGTGCCTGGAGAGGGCGGACTTCGGAGACCCAGTACTTC
TRBV7-2	TRBJ2-1	-	TRBD2	CASSRNQLGGVLQFF	TGTGCCAGCAGCCGAAACCAACTCGGGGGGGTGTTGCAGTTCTTC
TRBV19	TRBJ1-1	-	-	CASSLQGLGTEAFF	TGTGCCAGTAGTCTACAGGGCTTGGGCACTGAAGCTTTCTTT
TRBV2	TRBJ1-2	-	-	CASRAGESGGYTF	TGTGCCAGCAGGGCCGGGGAAAGCGGGGGCTACACCTTC
TRBV5-5	TRBJ1-1	-	-	CASSLTFGAEAFF	TGTGCCAGCAGCTTGACTTTTGGGGCTGAAGCTTTCTTT
TRBV5-1	TRBJ1-4	-	TRBD1	CASSTQGNEKLFF	TGCGCCAGCAGCACACAGGGGAATGAAAAACTGTTTTTT
TRBV15	TRBJ1-1	-	-	CATSRPGGNTEAFF	TGTGCCACCAGCAGGCCCGGTGGGAACACTGAAGCTTTCTTT